This TCR beta chain was sequenced during a study of OX40 agonist ivuxolimab in advanced cancers. Generated by immunoSEQ multiplex PCR, the TCRdb table keeps only in-frame clones and is missing some. The table includes tens of thousands of clones, roughly 80% detected once. There are a few counts of this clone. V lost 2 bases, J lost 4 bases, and 14 bases lay in between. Germline CDR1 and CDR2: MNHNY and SVGAGI (reference sequence). The CDR3 is 16 residues long. V is TRBV6-6 and J is TRBJ2-2, with D maybe TRBD2 (6 bases). This TCR was sampled from an adult with an advanced solid tumor such as melanoma, head and neck, liver or kidney cancer. Sequencing used CD4+ or CD8+ T cells sorted from blood, obtained in a trial of the OX40 agonist ivuxolimab. CDR3 bases: TGTGCCAGCAGTTACGCGCGGGGCAGCATCACCGGGGAGCTGTTTTTT. As protein: CASSYARGSITGELFF.